The source of this TCR beta chain is a study of T-cell memory formation after mild COVID-19 (dated by TCRdb to the early 2020s). Turning to the overall study: TCR sequence clusters from the two donors were largely donor specific. In two donors, T-cell clones that expanded and contracted after mild COVID-19 were followed by sequencing TCRalpha and TCRbeta repertoires longitudinally. The cohort was made up of two young adult volunteers, one female and one male, who were previously healthy. The investigation overall reported the following: SARS-CoV-2 specificity of the second-wave clones peaking on day 37 was not confirmed. The study covered only two mild cases, and larger cohorts including severe cases with pre-infection samples were considered necessary. Some responding clones were detected in pre-infection memory, which suggested that pre-existing cross-reactive memory T cells had joined the SARS-CoV-2 response. Clones contracting from day 15 to 85 had balanced CD4/CD8 phenotypes, while a second wave expanding from day 15 to 37 was biased towards CD4+. Contracting CD4+ clones appeared mostly in the CM and EM memory subsets, whereas CD8+ clones were enriched in EMRA.

Ficoll-Paque density gradient centrifugation was the method used to isolate PBMCs. About this clonotype itself: This receptor's antigen is unknown. Qualities for individual bases were not recorded, and no much larger clone is one base off.

V is cut back by 4 bases and J by 9 bases, with 8 bases in the junction unmatched. Inclusive of the bounding cysteine and phenylalanine, the CDR3 is 14 residues long. Only CDR3 DNA remains: 42 bases, in frame from the first base. The germline V gene provides CDR1 KGHDR and CDR2 SFDVKD. The sequencing machine was an Illumina NovaSeq 6000. cDNA libraries for TCRalpha and TCRbeta were prepared by 5'RACE using constant-segment primers, with sample barcodes and unique molecular identifiers added. RNA was extracted from every sample with Trizol reagent. Library amplification was performed in two PCR steps, and a second sample barcode and Illumina TruSeq adapters were introduced in the second step. Libraries were sequenced on an Illumina NovaSeq with 2 x 150 bp paired-end reads. In the source study's methods: With migec v1.2.7, reads were demultiplexed and then collapsed into UMI-guided consensus sequences. Using mixcr v2.1.11, UMI consensuses were aligned to TRA and TRB V and J templates and then assembled into clonotypes. A clonotype was counted as expanded or contracted only when both edgeR and NoisET called the clonotype significant, with the noise models trained on biological replicates. For edgeR calls, the cutoffs were a false discovery rate-adjusted p below 0.01 and a log2 fold-change threshold of 1. PCA with hierarchical clustering of max-normalized trajectories of the 1000 most abundant clonotypes was used as exploratory dynamics analysis. Separately sequenced CD4+ and CD8+ repertoires were used to assign the CD4 or CD8 phenotype of responding clones. TCRdb applied fastp at Q25 and MiXCR to the public reads, then kept only in-frame beta chains. Each entry is one CDR3 protein sequence, shown with its most common DNA and genes. Here the V and J calls rest on TCRdb's processing, not on the authors' analysis. Here the sample has 300,000 to 400,000 distinct CDR3 sequences; 25% to 30% occur a single time. Roughly 14% of the sample goes to the ten largest clones.

This sequence uses TRBV24-1 and TRBJ2-7, with 10 middle bases fitting TRBD2. The TCR originated in an adult woman who had mild COVID-19 (a few samples of this study predate the infection). The sample titles of this study are shuffled in the database, so cell type and time point are left out; the donor was told from shared clones. Sequenced input: PBMCs or a T cell subset sorted from them (not recorded which). In nucleotides, the sequence is TGTGCCACCAGTGACTTGGGACTAGCGACGGGGCAGTACTTC. The resulting protein is CATSDLGLATGQYF.